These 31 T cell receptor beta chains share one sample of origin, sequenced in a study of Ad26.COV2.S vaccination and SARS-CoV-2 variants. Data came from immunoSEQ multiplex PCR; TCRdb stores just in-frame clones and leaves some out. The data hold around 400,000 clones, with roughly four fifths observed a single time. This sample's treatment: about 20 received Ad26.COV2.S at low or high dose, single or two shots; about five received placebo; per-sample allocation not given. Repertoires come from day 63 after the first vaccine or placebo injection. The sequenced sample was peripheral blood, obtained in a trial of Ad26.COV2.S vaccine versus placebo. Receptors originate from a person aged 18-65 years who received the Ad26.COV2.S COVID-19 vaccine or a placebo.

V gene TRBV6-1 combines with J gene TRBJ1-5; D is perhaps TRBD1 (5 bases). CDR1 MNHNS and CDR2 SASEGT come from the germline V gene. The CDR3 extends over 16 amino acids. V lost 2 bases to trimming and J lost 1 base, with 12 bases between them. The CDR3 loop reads CASSERRRGSNQPQHF. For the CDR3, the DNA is TGTGCCAGCAGTGAAAGGAGGCGGGGGAGCAATCAGCCCCAGCATTTT.

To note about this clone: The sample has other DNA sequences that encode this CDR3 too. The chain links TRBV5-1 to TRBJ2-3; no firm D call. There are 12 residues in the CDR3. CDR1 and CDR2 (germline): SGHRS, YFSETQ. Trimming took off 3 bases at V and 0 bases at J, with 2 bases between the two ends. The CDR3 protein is CASSSSTDTQYF. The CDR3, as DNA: TGCGCCAGCAGCTCAAGCACAGATACGCAGTATTTT.

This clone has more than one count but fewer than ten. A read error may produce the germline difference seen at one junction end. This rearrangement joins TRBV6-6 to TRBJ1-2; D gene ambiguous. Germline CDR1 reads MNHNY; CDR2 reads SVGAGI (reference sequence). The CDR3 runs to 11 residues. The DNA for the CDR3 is TGTGCCAGCAGTTACTCGAGTAGGGTCGACTTC. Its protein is CASSYSSRVDF.

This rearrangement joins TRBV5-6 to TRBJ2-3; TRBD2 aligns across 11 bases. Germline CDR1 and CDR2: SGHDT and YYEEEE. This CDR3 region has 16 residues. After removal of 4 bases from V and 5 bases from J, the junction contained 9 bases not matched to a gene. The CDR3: CASSLSGRAFKDTQYF. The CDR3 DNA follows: TGTGCCAGCAGCCTTAGCGGGAGGGCCTTTAAAGATACGCAGTATTTT.

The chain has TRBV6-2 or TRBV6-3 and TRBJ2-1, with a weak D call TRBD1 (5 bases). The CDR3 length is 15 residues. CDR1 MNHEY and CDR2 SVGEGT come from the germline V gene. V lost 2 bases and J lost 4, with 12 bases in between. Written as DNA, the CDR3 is TGTGCCAGCAGTTACGCGCAGGGAATGTACAATGAGCAGTTCTTC. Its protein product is CASSYAQGMYNEQFF.

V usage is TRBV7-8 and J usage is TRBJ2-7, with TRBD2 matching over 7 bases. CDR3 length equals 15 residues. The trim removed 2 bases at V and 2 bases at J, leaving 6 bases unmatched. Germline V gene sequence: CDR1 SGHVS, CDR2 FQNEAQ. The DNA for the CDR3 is TGTGCCAGCAGCTTATGGGAGGGTTCACCCTACGAGCAGTACTTC. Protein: CASSLWEGSPYEQYF. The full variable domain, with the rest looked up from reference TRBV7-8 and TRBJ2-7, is GAGVSQSPRYKVAKRGQDVALRCDPISGHVSLFWYQQALGQGPEFLTYFQNEAQLDKSGLPSDRFFAERPEGSVSTLKIQRTQQEDSAVYLCASSLWEGSPYEQYFGPGTRLTVT.

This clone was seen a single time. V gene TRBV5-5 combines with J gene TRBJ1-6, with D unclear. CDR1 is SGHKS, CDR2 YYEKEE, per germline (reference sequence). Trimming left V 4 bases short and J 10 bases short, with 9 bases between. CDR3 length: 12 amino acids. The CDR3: CASSLDVSPLHF. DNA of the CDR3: TGTGCCAGCAGCCTGGACGTCTCACCCCTCCACTTT.

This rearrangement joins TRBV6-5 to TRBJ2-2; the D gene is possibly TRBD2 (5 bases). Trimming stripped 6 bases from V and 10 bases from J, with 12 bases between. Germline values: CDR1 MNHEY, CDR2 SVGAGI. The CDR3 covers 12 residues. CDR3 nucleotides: TGTGCCAGCAGGGCACTGGAGGAGGAGCTGTTTTTT. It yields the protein CASRALEEELFF.

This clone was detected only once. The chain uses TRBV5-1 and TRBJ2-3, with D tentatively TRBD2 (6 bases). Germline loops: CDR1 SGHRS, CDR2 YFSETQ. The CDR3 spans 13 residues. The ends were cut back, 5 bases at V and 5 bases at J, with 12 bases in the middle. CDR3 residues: CASSSTGGDTQYF. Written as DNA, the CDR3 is TGCGCCAGCAGTTCGACCGGGGGAGATACGCAGTATTTT. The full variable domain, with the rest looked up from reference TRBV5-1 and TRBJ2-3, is KAGVTQTPRYLIKTRGQQVTLSCSPISGHRSVSWYQQTPGQGLQFLFEYFSETQRNKGNFPGRFSGRQFSNSRSEMNVSTLELGDSALYLCASSSTGGDTQYFGPGTRLTVL.

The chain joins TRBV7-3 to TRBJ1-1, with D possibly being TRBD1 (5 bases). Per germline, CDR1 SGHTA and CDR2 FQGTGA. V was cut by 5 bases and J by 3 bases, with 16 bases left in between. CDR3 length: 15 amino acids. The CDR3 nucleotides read TGTGCCAGCAGCACGGGGCCAGGATGGGACACTGAAGCTTTCTTT. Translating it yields CASSTGPGWDTEAFF.

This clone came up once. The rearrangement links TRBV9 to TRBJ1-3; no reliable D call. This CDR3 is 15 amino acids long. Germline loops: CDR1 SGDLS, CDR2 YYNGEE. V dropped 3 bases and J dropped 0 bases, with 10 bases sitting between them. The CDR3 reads CASSAREGSGNTIYF. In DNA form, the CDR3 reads TGTGCCAGCAGCGCTAGGGAAGGCTCTGGAAACACCATATATTTT.

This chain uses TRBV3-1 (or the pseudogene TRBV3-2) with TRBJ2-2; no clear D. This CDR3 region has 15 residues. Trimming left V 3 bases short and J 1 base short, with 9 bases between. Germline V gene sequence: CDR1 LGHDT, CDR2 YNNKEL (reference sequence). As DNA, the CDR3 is TGTGCCAGCAGCCATGGCAGTTGGAACACCGGGGAGCTGTTTTTT. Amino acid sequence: CASSHGSWNTGELFF.

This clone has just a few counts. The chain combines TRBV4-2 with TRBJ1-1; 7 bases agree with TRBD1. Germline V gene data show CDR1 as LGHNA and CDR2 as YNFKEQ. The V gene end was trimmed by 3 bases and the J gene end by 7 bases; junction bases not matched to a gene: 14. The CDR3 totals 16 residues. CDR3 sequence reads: CASSHPWGGGDDEAFF. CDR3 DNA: TGTGCCAGCAGCCACCCCTGGGGAGGGGGCGATGATGAAGCTTTCTTT.

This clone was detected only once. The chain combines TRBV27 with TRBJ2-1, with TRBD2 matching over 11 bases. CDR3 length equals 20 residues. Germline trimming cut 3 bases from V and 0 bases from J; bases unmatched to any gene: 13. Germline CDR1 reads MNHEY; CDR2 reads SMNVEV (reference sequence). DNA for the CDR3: TGTGCCAGCAGTTTGCTCGGAATAGCGGGAGGGCCGAGCTCCTACAATGAGCAGTTCTTC. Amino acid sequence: CASSLLGIAGGPSSYNEQFF.

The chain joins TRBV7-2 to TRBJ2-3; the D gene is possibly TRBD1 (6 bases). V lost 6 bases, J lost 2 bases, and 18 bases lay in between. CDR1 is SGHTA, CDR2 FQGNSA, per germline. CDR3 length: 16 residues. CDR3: CASRKRGSGPTDTQYF. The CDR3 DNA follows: TGTGCCAGCAGGAAAAGGGGGTCAGGCCCCACAGATACGCAGTATTTT. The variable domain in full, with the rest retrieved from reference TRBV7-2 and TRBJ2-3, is GAGVSQSPSNKVTEKGKDVELRCDPISGHTALYWYRQSLGQGLEFLIYFQGNSAPDKSGLPSDRFSAERTGGSVSTLTIQRTQQEDSAVYLCASRKRGSGPTDTQYFGPGTRLTVL.

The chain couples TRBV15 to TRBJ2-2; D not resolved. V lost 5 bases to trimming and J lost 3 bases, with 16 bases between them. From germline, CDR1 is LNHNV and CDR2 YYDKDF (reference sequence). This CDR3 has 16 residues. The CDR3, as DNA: TGTGCCACCAGCGGACCGAAAGGGTCACACACCGGGGAGCTGTTTTTT. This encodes CATSGPKGSHTGELFF. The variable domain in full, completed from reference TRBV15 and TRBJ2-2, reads DAMVIQNPRYQVTQFGKPVTLSCSQTLNHNVMYWYQQKSSQAPKLLFHYYDKDFNNEADTPDNFQSRRPNTSFCFLDIRSPGLGDTAMYLCATSGPKGSHTGELFFGEGSRLTVL.

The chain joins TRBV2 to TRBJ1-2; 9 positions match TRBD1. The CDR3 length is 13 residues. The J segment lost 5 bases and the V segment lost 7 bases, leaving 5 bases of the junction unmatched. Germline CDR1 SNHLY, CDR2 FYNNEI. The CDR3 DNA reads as TGTGCCAGCAAAGGGACAGGGAATTATGGCTACACCTTC. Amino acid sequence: CASKGTGNYGYTF. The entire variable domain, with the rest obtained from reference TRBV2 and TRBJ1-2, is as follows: EPEVTQTPSHQVTQMGQEVILRCVPISNHLYFYWYRQILGQKVEFLVSFYNNEISEKSEIFDDQFSVERPDGSNFTLKIRSTKLEDSAMYFCASKGTGNYGYTFGSGTRLTVV.

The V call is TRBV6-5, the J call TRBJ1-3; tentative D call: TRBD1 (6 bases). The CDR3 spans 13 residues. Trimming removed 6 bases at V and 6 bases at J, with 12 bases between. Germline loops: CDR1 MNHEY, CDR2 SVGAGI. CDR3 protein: CASSFGQINTIYF. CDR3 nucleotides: TGTGCCAGCAGCTTCGGACAGATAAACACCATATATTTT.

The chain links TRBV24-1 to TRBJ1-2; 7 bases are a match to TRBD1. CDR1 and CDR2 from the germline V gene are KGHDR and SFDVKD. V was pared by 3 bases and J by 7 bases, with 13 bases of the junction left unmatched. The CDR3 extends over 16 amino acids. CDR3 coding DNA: TGTGCCACCAGTGATCCCCGGCAGGGGGAAGATCGTGGCTACACCTTC. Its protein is CATSDPRQGEDRGYTF.

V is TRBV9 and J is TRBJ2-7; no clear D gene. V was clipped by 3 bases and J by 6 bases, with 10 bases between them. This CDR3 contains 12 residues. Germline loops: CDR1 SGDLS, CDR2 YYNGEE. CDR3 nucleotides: TGTGCCAGCAGCGGTGGTTTAGGCGAGCAGTACTTC. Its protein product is CASSGGLGEQYF.

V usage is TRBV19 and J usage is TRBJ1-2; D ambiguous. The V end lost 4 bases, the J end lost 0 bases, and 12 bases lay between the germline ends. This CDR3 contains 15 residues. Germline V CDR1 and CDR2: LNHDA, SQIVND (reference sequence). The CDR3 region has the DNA TGTGCCAGTAGTACGGCAGGCTGGTCTAACTATGGCTACACCTTC. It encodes CASSTAGWSNYGYTF. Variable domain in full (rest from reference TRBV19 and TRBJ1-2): DGGITQSPKYLFRKEGQNVTLSCEQNLNHDAMYWYRQDPGQGLRLIYYSQIVNDFQKGDIAEGYSVSREKKESFPLTVTSAQKNPTAFYLCASSTAGWSNYGYTFGSGTRLTVV.

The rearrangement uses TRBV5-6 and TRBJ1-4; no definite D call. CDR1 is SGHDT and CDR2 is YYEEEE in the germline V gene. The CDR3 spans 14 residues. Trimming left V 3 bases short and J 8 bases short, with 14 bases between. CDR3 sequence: CASSSAGREEKLFF. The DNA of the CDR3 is TGTGCCAGCAGCTCCGCTGGGAGGGAGGAAAAACTGTTTTTT.

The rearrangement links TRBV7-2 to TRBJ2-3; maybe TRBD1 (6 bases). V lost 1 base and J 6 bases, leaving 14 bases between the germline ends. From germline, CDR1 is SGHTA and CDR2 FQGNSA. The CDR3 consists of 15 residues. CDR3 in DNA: TGTGCCAGCAGCTTAGTAGGGGGAGTGGGGGATACGCAGTATTTT. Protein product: CASSLVGGVGDTQYF.

In DNA, the CDR3 is TGTGCCAGCAGCTTGGCCGCAGGCATCAACGAGCAGTACTTC. It encodes CASSLAAGINEQYF. The rearrangement links TRBV5-6 to TRBJ2-7; D gene unclear. The CDR3 contains 14 residues. Trimming stripped 0 bases from V and 5 bases from J, with 12 bases between. Germline-derived CDR1 and CDR2 are SGHDT and YYEEEE.

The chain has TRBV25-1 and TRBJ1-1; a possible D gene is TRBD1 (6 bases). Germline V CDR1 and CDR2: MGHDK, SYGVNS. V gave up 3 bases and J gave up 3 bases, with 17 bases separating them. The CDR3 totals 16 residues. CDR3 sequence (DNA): TGTGCCAGCAGTGACCCGAGGGGGGGTGGCTACACTGAAGCTTTCTTT. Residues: CASSDPRGGGYTEAFF.

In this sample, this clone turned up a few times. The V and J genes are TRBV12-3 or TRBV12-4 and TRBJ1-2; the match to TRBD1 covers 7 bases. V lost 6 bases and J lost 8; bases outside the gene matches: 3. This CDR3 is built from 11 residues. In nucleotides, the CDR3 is TGTGCCAGCAGCCACAGGGGCGGCTACACCTTC. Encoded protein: CASSHRGGYTF.

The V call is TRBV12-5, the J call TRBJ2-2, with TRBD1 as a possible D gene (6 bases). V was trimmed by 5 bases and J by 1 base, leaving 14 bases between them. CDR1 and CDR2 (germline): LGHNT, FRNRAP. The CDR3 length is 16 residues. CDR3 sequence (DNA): TGTGCTAGTGGTCGGTACAGGGCTTTGAACACCGGGGAGCTGTTTTTT. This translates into CASGRYRALNTGELFF.

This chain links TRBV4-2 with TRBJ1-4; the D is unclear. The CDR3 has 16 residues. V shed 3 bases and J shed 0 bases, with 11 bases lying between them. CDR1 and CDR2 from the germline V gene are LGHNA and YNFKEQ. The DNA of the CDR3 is TGTGCCAGCAGCCATCGTGGGCGTGCAACTAATGAAAAACTGTTTTTT. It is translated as CASSHRGRATNEKLFF.

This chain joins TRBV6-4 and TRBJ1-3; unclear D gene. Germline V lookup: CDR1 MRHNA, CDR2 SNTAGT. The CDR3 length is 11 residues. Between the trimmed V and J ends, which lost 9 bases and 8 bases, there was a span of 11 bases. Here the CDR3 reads CASCRAYTIYF. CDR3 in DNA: TGTGCCAGTTGCCGGGCCTACACCATATATTTT.

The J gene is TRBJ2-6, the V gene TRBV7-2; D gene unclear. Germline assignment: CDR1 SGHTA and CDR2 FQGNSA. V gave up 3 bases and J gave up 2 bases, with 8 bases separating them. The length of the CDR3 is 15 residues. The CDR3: CASSFRVTGANVLTF. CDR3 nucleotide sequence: TGTGCCAGCAGCTTTCGGGTCACTGGGGCCAACGTCCTGACTTTC.

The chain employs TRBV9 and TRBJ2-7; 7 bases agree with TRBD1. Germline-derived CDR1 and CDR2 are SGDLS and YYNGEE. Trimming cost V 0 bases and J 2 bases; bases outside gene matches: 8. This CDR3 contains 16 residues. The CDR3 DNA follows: TGTGCCAGCAGCGTAGGTCCAGGACAGGAAGCCTACGAGCAGTACTTC. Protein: CASSVGPGQEAYEQYF.